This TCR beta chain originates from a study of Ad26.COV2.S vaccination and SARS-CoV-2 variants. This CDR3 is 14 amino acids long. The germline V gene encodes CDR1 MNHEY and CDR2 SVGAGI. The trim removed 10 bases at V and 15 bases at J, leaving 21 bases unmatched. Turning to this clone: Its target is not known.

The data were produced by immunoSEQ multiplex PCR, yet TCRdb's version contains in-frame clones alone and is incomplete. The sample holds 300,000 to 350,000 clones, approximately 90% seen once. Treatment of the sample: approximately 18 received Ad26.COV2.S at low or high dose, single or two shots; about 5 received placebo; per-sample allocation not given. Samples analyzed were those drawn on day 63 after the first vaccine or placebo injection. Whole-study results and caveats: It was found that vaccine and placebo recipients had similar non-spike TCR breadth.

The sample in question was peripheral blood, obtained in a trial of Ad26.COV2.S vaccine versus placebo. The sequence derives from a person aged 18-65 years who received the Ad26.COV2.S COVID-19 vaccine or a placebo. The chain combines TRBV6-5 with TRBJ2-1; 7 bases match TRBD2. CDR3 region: CAISPAGPPAGAFF. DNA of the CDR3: TGTGCCATTTCCCCGGCGGGCCCACCGGCGGGAGCGTTCTTC.